This is a list of T cell receptor beta chains from one sample in a study of cytomegalovirus exposure and HLA in healthy donors. Libraries were prepared by immunoSEQ multiplex PCR; TCRdb keeps only in-frame clonotypes and omits some of them. This repertoire comprises under 200,000 clones; its ten largest clones make up about 2%. What was sequenced was PBMCs. The receptors stem from a young man in good health and CMV-seronegative. Both conserved end residues are part of each CDR3. Each record gives: V gene, D gene, J gene, CDR3 DNA, CDR3 protein. D genes are given only for firm matches.

TRBV5-4	TRBD2	TRBJ2-5	TGTGCCAGCAGCTTGGAGGCGGGAGGGCCGGTGGAGCAGTACTTC	CASSLEAGGPVEQYF
TRBV15	.	TRBJ1-5	TGTGCCACCGGCAGGGCATCTAATCAGCCCCAGCATTTT	CATGRASNQPQHF
TRBV18	TRBD1	TRBJ1-1	TGTGCCAGCTCACCCCAACAGGGGATGAACACTGAAGCTTTCTTT	CASSPQQGMNTEAFF
TRBV6-5	.	TRBJ1-1	TGTGCCAGCAGTTACTTTCAGGCGAACACTGAAGCTTTCTTT	CASSYFQANTEAFF
TRBV4-2	TRBD2	TRBJ2-1	TGTGCCAGCAGCCAAGATATCAGCGGGGGGGCTGGAGAGCAGTTCTTC	CASSQDISGGAGEQFF
TRBV28	TRBD2	TRBJ2-1	TGTGCCAGCAGTTCGACAGGACTAGCGGAGTGGGATGAGCAGTTCTTC	CASSSTGLAEWDEQFF
TRBV6-6	.	TRBJ1-6	TGTGCCAGCAGTTACGTGCGGGATTCACCCCTCCACTTT	CASSYVRDSPLHF
TRBV19	.	TRBJ2-2	TGTGCCACCCTGGGGGGATTCGGCGGGGAGCTGTTTTTT	CATLGGFGGELFF
TRBV11-3	.	TRBJ2-6	TGTGCTTCCCGGAGCTCTGGGGCCAACGTCCTGACTTTC	CASRSSGANVLTF
TRBV7-2	.	TRBJ1-5	TGTGCCAGCAGCTTGTCGAACACGGGGGTATATCAGCCCCAGCATTTT	CASSLSNTGVYQPQHF
TRBV5-1	TRBD1	TRBJ2-7	TGCGCCAGCAGCTTTACCGGGACAGGGGTCGAGCAGTACTTC	CASSFTGTGVEQYF
TRBV11-3	.	TRBJ2-7	TGTGCCAGCAGCTTGGGGCGAGACTACGAGCAGTACTTC	CASSLGRDYEQYF
TRBV2	.	TRBJ1-5	TGTGCCAGCAGTGCCCACAGGGATCTTCAGCCCCAGCATTTT	CASSAHRDLQPQHF
TRBV7-8	TRBD2	TRBJ2-1	TGTGCCAGCAGCTTGACTAGCGGGAGTTTCAATGAGCAGTTCTTC	CASSLTSGSFNEQFF
TRBV28	.	TRBJ1-2	TGTGCCAGCAGTTTAACAGGTAGTGCTGGCTACACCTTC	CASSLTGSAGYTF
TRBV29-1	TRBD1	TRBJ1-2	TGCAGCGTTGAACGGGAGAGAACAGGGGCTGCGTACTATGGCTACACCTTC	CSVERERTGAAYYGYTF
TRBV4-1	.	TRBJ2-3	TGCGCCAGCAGCCAAAACTCGCAGGAATACACAGATACGCAGTATTTT	CASSQNSQEYTDTQYF
TRBV7-8	TRBD1	TRBJ1-5	TGTGCCAGCAGCTTAGGACAGGGAAGCGGTCAGCCCCAGCATTTT	CASSLGQGSGQPQHF
TRBV27	TRBD2	TRBJ2-7	TGTGCCAGCAGTTTAGGGATACTAGCGGGAGGGCGGAACGAGCAGTACTTC	CASSLGILAGGRNEQYF
TRBV6-1	.	TRBJ2-6	TGTGCCAGCCTGAGGTCTGGGGCCAACGTCCTGACTTTC	CASLRSGANVLTF
TRBV7-7	.	TRBJ2-2	TGTGCCAGCAGCTTACCCGGGTTAACCGGGGAGCTGTTTTTT	CASSLPGLTGELFF
TRBV27	.	TRBJ2-6	TGTGCCAGCAGTTTATACCGACTTCCTGGGGCCAACGTCCTGACTTTC	CASSLYRLPGANVLTF
TRBV7-2	.	TRBJ1-5	TGTGCCAGCAGCTTTGGCGGAGGTAGCAATCAGCCCCAGCATTTT	CASSFGGGSNQPQHF
TRBV21-1	.	TRBJ2-7	TGTGCCAGCAGCTCCTCTCGGGGGACAGGGGTGCAGGGGACCTCCTACGAGCAGTACTTC	CASSSSRGTGVQGTSYEQYF
TRBV6-6	TRBD2	TRBJ2-3	TGTGCCAGCAGTTACCAGGGGACTAGCGCAGATACGCAGTATTTT	CASSYQGTSADTQYF
TRBV11-2	.	TRBJ2-2	TGTGCCAGCAGAAGACTCGCTTCGGGCACCGGGGAGCTGTTTTTT	CASRRLASGTGELFF
TRBV30	.	TRBJ2-3	TGTGCCTGGAGTCCGGGATGGGCAGATACGCAGTATTTT	CAWSPGWADTQYF
TRBV15	.	TRBJ1-5	TGTGCCACCAGCAGAGTGCCATATGGAGAATTAAGGCAGTACAATCAGCCCCAGCATTTT	CATSRVPYGELRQYNQPQHF
TRBV27	.	TRBJ2-1	TGTGCCAGCAGTTTAGTCCCCAACAATGAGCAGTTCTTC	CASSLVPNNEQFF
TRBV6-6	.	TRBJ2-1	TGTGCCAGCAGTCCCCGGACTTCGAGTGAGCAGTTCTTC	CASSPRTSSEQFF
TRBV2	.	TRBJ2-1	TGTGCCAGCACCCTACGGCGAATCGACGGGAATGAGCAGTTCTTC	CASTLRRIDGNEQFF
TRBV7-8	.	TRBJ2-7	TGTGCCAGCAGCTTAGCGGACACCACAAGACCCTCCTACGAGCAGTACTTC	CASSLADTTRPSYEQYF
TRBV6-5	.	TRBJ2-3	TGTGCCAGCAGATGGGATCCGAGGGCAGATACGCAGTATTTT	CASRWDPRADTQYF
TRBV2	.	TRBJ2-7	TGTGCCAGCAGTCCGGACAGCCTCGAGCAGTACTTC	CASSPDSLEQYF
TRBV7-9	.	TRBJ1-1	TGTGCCAGCAGCTTAGCGGCAGGGAACACTGAAGCTTTCTTT	CASSLAAGNTEAFF
TRBV27	TRBD1	TRBJ1-5	TGTGCCACATCCGGGACAGGGAGTCTAATCTCTCAGCCCCAGCATTTT	CATSGTGSLISQPQHF
TRBV4-1	.	TRBJ1-2	TGCGCCAGCAGCCGACCGGGACAAGCGCAAATCGGCTACACCTTC	CASSRPGQAQIGYTF
TRBV4-3	.	TRBJ2-3	TGCGCCAGCAGCCAAGTAATAGAAGCAGATACGCAGTATTTT	CASSQVIEADTQYF
TRBV7-9	TRBD1	TRBJ2-3	TGTGCCAGCAGCTTATTTGGGACAGGGGAATCAGATACGCAGTATTTT	CASSLFGTGESDTQYF
TRBV4-3	.	TRBJ2-1	TGCGCCAGCAGCCAATTCATAGGCGGGGGCCCCTACAATGAGCAGTTCTTC	CASSQFIGGGPYNEQFF
TRBV9	TRBD1	TRBJ2-7	TGTGCCAGCAGCGGGACAGGGAACTCCTACGAGCAGTACTTC	CASSGTGNSYEQYF
TRBV30	.	TRBJ1-1	TGTGCCTTTGGACAGTTGAACACTGAAGCTTTCTTT	CAFGQLNTEAFF
TRBV5-6	.	TRBJ1-5	TGTGCCAGCAGCTTGCACCGGTATAGTAGCAATCAGCCCCAGCATTTT	CASSLHRYSSNQPQHF
TRBV6-5	TRBD2	TRBJ2-7	TGTGCCAGCAGTTACACGACGGGAGGGCCGTACGAGCAGTACTTC	CASSYTTGGPYEQYF
TRBV28	.	TRBJ1-5	TGTGCCAGCAGCTGGTGGAGGGCGAATCAGCCCCAGCATTTT	CASSWWRANQPQHF
TRBV30	.	TRBJ1-1	TGTGCCTGGAGTGTCGAGAATGAAGCTTTCTTT	CAWSVENEAFF
TRBV4-2	.	TRBJ1-5	TGTGCCAGCAGCCAAGAAGCAGGGAGCAATCAGCCCCAGCATTTT	CASSQEAGSNQPQHF
TRBV6-5	TRBD1	TRBJ2-1	TGTGCCAGCAGCCAACGACAGGGTAGTAACAATGAGCAGTTCTTC	CASSQRQGSNNEQFF